Given below is one TCR beta chain in context. Its antigen is currently unknown. This sample was included in a study of T-cell reconstitution after alpha-beta-depleted transplantation in children. Unique molecular identifiers tagged the TCRbeta library. From the PCR reads, TCRdb called clonotypes with MiXCR, one entry per CDR3 protein. The sample has hundreds of thousands of distinct CDR3 sequences, 9.5% to 13% seen once. CDR1 and CDR2 (germline): SGHAT, FQNNGV. This CDR3 contains 15 residues. Trimming at V came to 3 bases and at J to 5 bases, leaving 7 bases not matched to a gene. Study-level results: Roughly two months post-transplant, alpha-beta T cells reportedly originated from several hundred graft clones that had expanded. It was newly produced T cells that mostly accounted for T-cell counts and diversity one year after transplant.

The genes are TRBV11-2 and TRBJ2-3, with TRBD1 identical over 8 bases. This sequence was found in a boy younger than two with acute myeloid leukemia, due to receive a stem cell transplant. Sequenced material: PBMCs, taken before TCRalphabeta/CD19-depleted stem cell transplant. DNA for the CDR3: TGTGCCAGCAGCTTTTACCTCGGACAGGGAGATACGCAGTATTTT. This gives the protein CASSFYLGQGDTQYF.